This T cell receptor beta chain was recovered during a study of blood T cell repertoires in COVID-19. Study summary: There were acute and convalescent COVID-19 samples, and they came from the United States, Italy and Spain. Sources were T cells, B-cell-depleted T cells, or PBMCs; the material itself was cDNA or gDNA.

The data were produced by immunoSEQ multiplex PCR, yet TCRdb's version contains in-frame clones alone and is incomplete. The sample contains over 200,000 clones, under 90% of which appear only once. Participant ages covered roughly 18 to 90 years across approximately 25 US areas. Participants were placed into cohorts based on the clinical history they reported. The CDR3 spans 15 residues. Trimming at V came to 6 bases and at J to 7 bases, leaving 10 bases not matched to a gene. CDR1 is LGHNA, CDR2 YSLEER, per germline. This clone was seen once. The TCR originated in a woman in her 50s with acute COVID-19. The V gene is TRBV4-3, the J gene TRBJ1-4; 8 bases match TRBD1. The sequenced sample consisted of PBMCs or T cells enriched from blood (not recorded which). The CDR3 protein is CASRPSRGQVEKLFF. The CDR3 DNA follows: TGCGCCAGCAGGCCAAGCAGGGGGCAGGTTGAAAAACTGTTTTTT.